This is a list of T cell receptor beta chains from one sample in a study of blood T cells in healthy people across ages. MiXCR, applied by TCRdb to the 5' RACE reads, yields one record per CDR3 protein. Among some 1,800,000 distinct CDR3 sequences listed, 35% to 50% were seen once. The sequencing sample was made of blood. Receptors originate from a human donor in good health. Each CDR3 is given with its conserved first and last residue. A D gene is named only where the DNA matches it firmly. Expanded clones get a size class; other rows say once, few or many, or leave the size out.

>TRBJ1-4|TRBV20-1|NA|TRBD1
CSARVPGTGSEKLFF
TGCAGTGCTAGAGTCCCCGGGACAGGGTCTGAAAAACTGTTTTTT
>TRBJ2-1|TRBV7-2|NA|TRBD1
CASSFFGQGVYNEQFF
TGTGCCAGCAGCTTCTTTGGACAGGGGGTATACAATGAGCAGTTCTTC
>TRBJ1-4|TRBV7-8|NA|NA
CASSLLQGGSLNEELFF
TGTGCCAGCAGCCTACTACAAGGGGGGTCGCTTAATGAAGAACTGTTTTTT
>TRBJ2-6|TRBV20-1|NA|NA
CSARTGTVANVLTF
TGCAGTGCTAGGACAGGGACTGTGGCCAACGTCCTGACTTTC
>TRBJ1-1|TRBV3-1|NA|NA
CASSQVVPPGHTEAFF
TGTGCCAGCAGCCAAGTTGTACCCCCAGGGCACACTGAAGCTTTCTTT
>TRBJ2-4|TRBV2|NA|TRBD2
CASSVNIIGGLAGGSWVQYF
TGTGCCAGCAGTGTCAACATCATTGGGGGACTAGCGGGGGGAAGTTGGGTTCAGTACTTC
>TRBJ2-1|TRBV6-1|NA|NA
CASSEWSYNEQFF
TGTGCCAGCAGTGAATGGTCCTACAATGAGCAGTTCTTC
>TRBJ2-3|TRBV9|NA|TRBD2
CASSVRLAGGHTTDTQYF
TGTGCCAGCAGCGTTAGGCTAGCGGGGGGGCACACCACAGATACGCAGTATTTT
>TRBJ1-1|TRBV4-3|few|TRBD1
CASSPGQGGGMNTEAFF
TGCGCCAGCAGCCCTGGACAGGGAGGGGGGATGAACACTGAAGCTTTCTTT
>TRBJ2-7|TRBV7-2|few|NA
CASSLRREASYEQYF
TGTGCCAGCAGCTTAAGGCGGGAAGCATCCTACGAGCAGTACTTC
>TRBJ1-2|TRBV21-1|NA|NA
CASSNGGVWDGYTF
TGTGCCAGCAGCAATGGGGGTGTTTGGGATGGCTACACCTTC
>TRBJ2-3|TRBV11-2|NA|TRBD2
CASSPFRGGAITDTQYF
TGTGCCAGCAGCCCCTTTCGGGGGGGGGCCATCACAGATACGCAGTATTTT
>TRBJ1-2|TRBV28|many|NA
CASSFVGLYGYTF
TGTGCCAGCAGTTTCGTGGGACTCTATGGCTACACCTTC
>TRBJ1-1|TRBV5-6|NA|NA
CASSFVARSWDTEAFF
TGTGCCAGCAGCTTCGTGGCCAGAAGTTGGGACACTGAAGCTTTCTTT
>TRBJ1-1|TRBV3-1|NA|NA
CASSQLLGSTEAFF
TGTGCCAGCAGCCAATTATTGGGATCCACTGAAGCTTTCTTT
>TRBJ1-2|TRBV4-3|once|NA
CASSQEDQVGYTF
TGCGCCAGCAGCCAAGAAGACCAGGTCGGCTACACCTTC
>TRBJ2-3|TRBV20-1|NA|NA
CSATRLSGANTDTQYF
TGCAGTGCTACCCGACTCAGCGGTGCTAACACAGATACGCAGTATTTT
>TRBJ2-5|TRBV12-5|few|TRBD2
CASGLNQAGENQETQYF
TGTGCTAGTGGTTTGAATCAGGCGGGGGAAAACCAAGAGACCCAGTACTTC
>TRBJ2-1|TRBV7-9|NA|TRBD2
CASSPVRGDINEQFF
TGTGCCAGCAGCCCTGTGCGGGGGGATATTAATGAGCAGTTCTTC
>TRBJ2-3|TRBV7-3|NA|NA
CASSLDGANTQYF
TGTGCCAGCAGCTTAGATGGGGCGAATACGCAGTATTTT
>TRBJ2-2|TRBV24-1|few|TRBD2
CATSDPRRGDTGELFF
TGTGCCACCAGTGACCCGCGGCGGGGGGACACCGGGGAGCTGTTTTTT
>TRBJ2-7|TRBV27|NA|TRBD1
CASSPTAGGYEQYF
TGTGCCAGCAGTCCCACCGCAGGGGGCTACGAGCAGTACTTC
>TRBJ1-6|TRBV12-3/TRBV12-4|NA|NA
CASSLAPRGTLHF
TGTGCCAGCAGTTTAGCGCCCCGGGGGACCCTCCACTTT
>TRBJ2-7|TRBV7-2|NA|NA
CASSLAWGSHEQYF
TGTGCCAGCAGCTTAGCCTGGGGCTCCCACGAGCAGTACTTC
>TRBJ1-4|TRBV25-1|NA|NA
CASSRQGGPGEKLFF
TGTGCCAGCAGCCGACAAGGAGGGCCGGGTGAAAAACTGTTTTTT
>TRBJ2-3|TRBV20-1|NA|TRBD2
CSARDFRTSGCPSTDTQYF
TGCAGTGCTAGAGACTTTCGAACTAGCGGTTGCCCTAGCACAGATACGCAGTATTTT
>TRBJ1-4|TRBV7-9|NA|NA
CASSEPGGVNEKLFF
TGTGCCAGCAGCGAGCCGGGGGGAGTTAATGAAAAACTGTTTTTT
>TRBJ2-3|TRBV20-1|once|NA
CSGGAVTDTQYF
TGCAGTGGAGGAGCGGTCACAGATACGCAGTATTTT
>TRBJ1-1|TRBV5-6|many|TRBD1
CASSLVGTGEAFF
TGTGCCAGCAGCTTGGTGGGGACAGGTGAAGCTTTCTTT
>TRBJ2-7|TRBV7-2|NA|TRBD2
CASSQYPGSGRGNNEQYF
TGTGCCAGCAGCCAGTACCCAGGGAGCGGGAGGGGGAACAACGAGCAGTACTTC
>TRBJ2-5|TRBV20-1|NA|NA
CSARVKQFQETQYF
TGCAGTGCTAGAGTCAAACAGTTCCAAGAGACCCAGTACTTC
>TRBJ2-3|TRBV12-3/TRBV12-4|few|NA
CASSLTRNTQYF
TGTGCCAGCAGTTTGACACGTAATACGCAGTATTTT
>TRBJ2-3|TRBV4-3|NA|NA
CAGSQDVATEDTQYF
TGCGCCGGCAGCCAAGACGTCGCTACCGAGGATACGCAGTATTTT
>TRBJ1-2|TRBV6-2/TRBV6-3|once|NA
CAIRGRGEHYGYTF
TGTGCCATCCGAGGACGGGGGGAACACTATGGCTACACCTTC
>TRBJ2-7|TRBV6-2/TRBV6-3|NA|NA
CASRDRTPSYEQYF
TGTGCCAGCAGAGACCGAACCCCCTCCTACGAGCAGTACTTC
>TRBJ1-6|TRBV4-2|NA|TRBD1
CASNSGQGDSPLHF
TGTGCTAGCAACTCTGGACAGGGGGATTCACCCCTCCACTTT
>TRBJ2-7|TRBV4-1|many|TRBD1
CASSPGTGRTYEQYF
TGCGCCAGCAGCCCCGGGACAGGGAGAACCTACGAGCAGTACTTC
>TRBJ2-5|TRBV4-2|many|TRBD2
CASSQLGLEETQYF
TGTGCCAGCAGCCAATTGGGACTAGAGGAGACCCAGTACTTC
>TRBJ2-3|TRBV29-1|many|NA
CSVEPQGTDTQYF
TGCAGCGTTGAACCCCAGGGGACAGATACGCAGTATTTT
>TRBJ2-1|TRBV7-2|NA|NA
CASSLVLDLQQFF
TGTGCCAGCAGCTTAGTATTGGACCTACAACAGTTCTTC
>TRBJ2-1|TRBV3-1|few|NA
CASSQGLAARRHEQFF
TGTGCCAGCAGCCAAGGGCTGGCAGCCCGGCGCCATGAGCAGTTCTTC
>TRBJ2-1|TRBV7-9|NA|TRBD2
CASSAKLAGGPYNEQFF
TGTGCCAGCAGCGCAAAACTAGCGGGGGGGCCGTACAATGAGCAGTTCTTC